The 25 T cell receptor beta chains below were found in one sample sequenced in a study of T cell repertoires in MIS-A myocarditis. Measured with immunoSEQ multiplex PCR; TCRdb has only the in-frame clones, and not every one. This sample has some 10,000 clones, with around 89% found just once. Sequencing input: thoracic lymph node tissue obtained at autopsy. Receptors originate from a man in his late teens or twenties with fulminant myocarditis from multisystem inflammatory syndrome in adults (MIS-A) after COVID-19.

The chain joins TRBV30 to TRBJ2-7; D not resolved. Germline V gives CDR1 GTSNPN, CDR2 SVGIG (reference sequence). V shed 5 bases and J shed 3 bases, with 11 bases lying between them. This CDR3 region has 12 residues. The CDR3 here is CAWGSGYYEQYF. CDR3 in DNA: TGTGCCTGGGGGTCTGGGTACTACGAGCAGTACTTC. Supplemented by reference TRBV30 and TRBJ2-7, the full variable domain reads SQTIHQWPATLVQPVGSPLSLECTVEGTSNPNLYWYRQAAGRGLQLLFYSVGIGQISSEVPQNLSASRPQDRQFILSSKKLLLSDSGFYLCAWGSGYYEQYFGPGTRLTVT.

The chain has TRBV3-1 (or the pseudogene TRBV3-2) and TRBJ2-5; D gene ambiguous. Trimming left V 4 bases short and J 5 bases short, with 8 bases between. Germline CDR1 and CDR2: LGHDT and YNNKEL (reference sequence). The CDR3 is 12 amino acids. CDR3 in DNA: TGTGCCAGCAGCCTTTTCCAGGAGACCCAGTACTTC. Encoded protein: CASSLFQETQYF.

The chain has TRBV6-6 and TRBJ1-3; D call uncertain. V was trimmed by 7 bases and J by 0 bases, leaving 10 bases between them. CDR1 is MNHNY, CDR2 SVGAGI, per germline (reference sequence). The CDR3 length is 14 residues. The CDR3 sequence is CASTQPSSGNTIYF. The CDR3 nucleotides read TGTGCCAGCACCCAACCTTCCTCTGGAAACACCATATATTTT.

CDR3 nucleotide sequence: TGTGCCAGCAGCGTAGACCGGACTAGCGGGGGTACGCAGTATTTT. Its protein is CASSVDRTSGGTQYF. The gene calls are TRBV9 and TRBJ2-3; TRBD2 agrees at 13 bases. The CDR3 has 15 amino acids. V dropped 0 bases and J dropped 8; count of bases not matched to a gene: 3. Germline V lookup: CDR1 SGDLS, CDR2 YYNGEE.

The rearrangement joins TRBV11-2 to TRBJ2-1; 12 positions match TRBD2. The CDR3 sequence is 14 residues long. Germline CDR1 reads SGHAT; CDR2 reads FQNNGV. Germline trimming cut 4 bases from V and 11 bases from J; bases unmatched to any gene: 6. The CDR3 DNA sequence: TGTGCCAGCAGCTCCGGGACTAGCGGGCAGCAGCAGTTCTTC. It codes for CASSSGTSGQQQFF. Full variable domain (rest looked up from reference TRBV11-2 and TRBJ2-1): EAGVAQSPRYKIIEKRQSVAFWCNPISGHATLYWYQQILGQGPKLLIQFQNNGVVDDSQLPKDRFSAERLKGVDSTLKIQPAKLEDSAVYLCASSSGTSGQQQFFGPGTRLTVL.

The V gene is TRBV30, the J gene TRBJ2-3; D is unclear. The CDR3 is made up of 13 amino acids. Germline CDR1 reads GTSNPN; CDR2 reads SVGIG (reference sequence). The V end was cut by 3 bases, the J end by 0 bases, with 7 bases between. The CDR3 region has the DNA TGTGCCTGGAGGCAGCCAAGCACAGATACGCAGTATTTT. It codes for CAWRQPSTDTQYF.

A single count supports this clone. The CDR3 nucleotides are TGTGCCAGTAGTACCTCTGGAAACACCATATATTTT. It encodes CASSTSGNTIYF. The chain is built from TRBV19 and TRBJ1-3; D unresolved. The germline V and J ends were trimmed by 4 bases and 0 bases, with 1 base remaining between them. Germline V gene data show CDR1 as LNHDA and CDR2 as SQIVND (reference sequence). There are 12 residues in the CDR3.

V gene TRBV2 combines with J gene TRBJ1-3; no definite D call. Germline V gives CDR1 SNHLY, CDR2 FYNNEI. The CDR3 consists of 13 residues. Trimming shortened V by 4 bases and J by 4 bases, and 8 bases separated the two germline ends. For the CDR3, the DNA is TGTGCCAGCAGTGCCGCTGAGGGAAACACCATATATTTT. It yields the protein CASSAAEGNTIYF.

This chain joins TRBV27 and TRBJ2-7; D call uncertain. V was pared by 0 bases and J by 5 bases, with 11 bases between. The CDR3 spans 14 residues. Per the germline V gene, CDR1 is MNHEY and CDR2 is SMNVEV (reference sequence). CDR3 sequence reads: CASSLSGMFHEQYF. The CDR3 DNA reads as TGTGCCAGCAGTTTATCGGGCATGTTCCACGAGCAGTACTTC.

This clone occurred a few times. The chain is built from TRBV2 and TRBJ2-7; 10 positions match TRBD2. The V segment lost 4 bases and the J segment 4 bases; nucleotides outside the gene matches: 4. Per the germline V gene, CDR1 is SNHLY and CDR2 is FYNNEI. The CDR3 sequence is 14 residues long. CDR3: CASSVASGRYEQYF. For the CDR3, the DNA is TGTGCCAGCAGTGTCGCTAGCGGGAGATACGAGCAGTACTTC.

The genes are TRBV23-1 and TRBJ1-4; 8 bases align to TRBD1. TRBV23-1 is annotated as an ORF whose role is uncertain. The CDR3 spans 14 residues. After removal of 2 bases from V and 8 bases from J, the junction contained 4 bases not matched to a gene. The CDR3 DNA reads TGCGCCAGCAGTCAAAAACAGGGGGGAGAAAAACTGTTTTTT. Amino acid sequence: CASSQKQGGEKLFF.

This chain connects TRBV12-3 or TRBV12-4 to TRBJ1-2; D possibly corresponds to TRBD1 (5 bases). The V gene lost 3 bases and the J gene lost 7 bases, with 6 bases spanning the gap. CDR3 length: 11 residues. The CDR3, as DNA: TGTGCCAGCAGTTTGAGGGGTGGCTACACCTTC. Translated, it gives CASSLRGGYTF.

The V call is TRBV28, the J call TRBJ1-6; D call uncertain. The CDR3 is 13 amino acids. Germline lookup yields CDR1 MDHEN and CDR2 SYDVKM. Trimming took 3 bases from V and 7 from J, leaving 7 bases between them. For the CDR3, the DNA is TGTGCCAGCAGTTTGTTTACGAATTCACCCCTCCACTTT. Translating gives CASSLFTNSPLHF.

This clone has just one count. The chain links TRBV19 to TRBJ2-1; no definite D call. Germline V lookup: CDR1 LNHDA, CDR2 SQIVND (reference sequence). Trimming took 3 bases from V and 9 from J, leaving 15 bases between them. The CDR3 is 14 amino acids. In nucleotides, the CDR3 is TGTGCCAGTAGTATTTTGGTCAGTGTCCGTGAGCAGTTCTTC. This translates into CASSILVSVREQFF.

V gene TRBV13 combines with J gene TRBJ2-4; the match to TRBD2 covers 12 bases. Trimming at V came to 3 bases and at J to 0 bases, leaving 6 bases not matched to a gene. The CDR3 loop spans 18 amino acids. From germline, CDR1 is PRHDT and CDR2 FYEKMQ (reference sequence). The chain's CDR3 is CASSFVLAGGVAKNIQYF. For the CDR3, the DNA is TGTGCCAGCAGCTTTGTGCTAGCGGGAGGGGTAGCCAAAAACATTCAGTACTTC.

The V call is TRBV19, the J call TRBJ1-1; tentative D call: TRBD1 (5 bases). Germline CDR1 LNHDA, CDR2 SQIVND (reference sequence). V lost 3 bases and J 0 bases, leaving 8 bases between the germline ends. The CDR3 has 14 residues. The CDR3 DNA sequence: TGTGCCAGTAGTATGAGGGGCCTGAACACTGAAGCTTTCTTT. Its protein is CASSMRGLNTEAFF.

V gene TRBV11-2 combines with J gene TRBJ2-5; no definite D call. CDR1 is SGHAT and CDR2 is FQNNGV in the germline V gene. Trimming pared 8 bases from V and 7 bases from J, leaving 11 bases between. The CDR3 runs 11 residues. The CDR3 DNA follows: TGTGCCAGCTCCCTAATAAGGACCCAGTACTTC. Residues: CASSLIRTQYF.

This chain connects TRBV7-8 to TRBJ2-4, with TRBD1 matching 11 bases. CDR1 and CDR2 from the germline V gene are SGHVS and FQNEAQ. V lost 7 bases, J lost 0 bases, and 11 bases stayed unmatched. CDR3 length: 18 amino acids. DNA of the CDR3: TGTGCCAGCACCTCGTTGGGGACAGGGGGTAAAGCCAAAAACATTCAGTACTTC. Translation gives CASTSLGTGGKAKNIQYF.

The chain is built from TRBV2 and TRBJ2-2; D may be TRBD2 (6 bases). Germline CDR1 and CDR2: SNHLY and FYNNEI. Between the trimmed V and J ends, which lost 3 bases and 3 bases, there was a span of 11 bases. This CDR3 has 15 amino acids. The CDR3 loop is CASSDKRRDTGELFF. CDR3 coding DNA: TGTGCCAGCAGTGACAAGCGGAGGGACACCGGGGAGCTGTTTTTT.

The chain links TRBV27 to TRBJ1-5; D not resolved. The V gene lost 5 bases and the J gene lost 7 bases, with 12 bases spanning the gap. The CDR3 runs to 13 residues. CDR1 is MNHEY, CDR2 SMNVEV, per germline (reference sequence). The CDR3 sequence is CASSPLMSQPQHF. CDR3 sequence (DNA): TGTGCCAGCAGTCCATTAATGAGCCAGCCCCAGCATTTT.

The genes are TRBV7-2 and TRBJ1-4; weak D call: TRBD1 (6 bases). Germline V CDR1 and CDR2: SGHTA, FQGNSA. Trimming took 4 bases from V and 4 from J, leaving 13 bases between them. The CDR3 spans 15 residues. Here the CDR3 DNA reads TGTGCCAGCAGCTCCGGGGGGGCCTTTAATGAAAAACTGTTTTTT. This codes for CASSSGGAFNEKLFF.

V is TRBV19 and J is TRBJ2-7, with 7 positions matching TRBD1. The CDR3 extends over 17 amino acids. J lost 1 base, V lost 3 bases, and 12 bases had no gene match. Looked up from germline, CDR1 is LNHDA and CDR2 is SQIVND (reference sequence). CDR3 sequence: CASSIGDWQGESYEQYF. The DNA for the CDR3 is TGTGCCAGTAGTATCGGGGATTGGCAGGGGGAATCCTACGAGCAGTACTTC.

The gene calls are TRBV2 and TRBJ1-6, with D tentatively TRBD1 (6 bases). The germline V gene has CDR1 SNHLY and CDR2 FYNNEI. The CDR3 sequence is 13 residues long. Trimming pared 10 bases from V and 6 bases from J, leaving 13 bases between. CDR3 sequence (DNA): TGTGCCATCGCGAGGGGGACTAATTCACCCCTCCACTTT. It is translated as CAIARGTNSPLHF.

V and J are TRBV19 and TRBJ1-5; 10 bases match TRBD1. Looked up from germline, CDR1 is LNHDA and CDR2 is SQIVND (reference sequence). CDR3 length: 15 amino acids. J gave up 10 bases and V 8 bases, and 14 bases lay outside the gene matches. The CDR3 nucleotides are TGTGCCAGTCATAATACCGGGACAGGGGTTCAACCCCAGCATTTT. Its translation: CASHNTGTGVQPQHF.

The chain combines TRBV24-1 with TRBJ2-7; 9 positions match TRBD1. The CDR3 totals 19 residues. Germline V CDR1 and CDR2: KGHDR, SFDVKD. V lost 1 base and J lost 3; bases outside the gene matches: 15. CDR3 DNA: TGTGCCACCAGTGATTTAGTGGACAGGGGAATCTCTGGGCACTACGAGCAGTACTTC. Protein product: CATSDLVDRGISGHYEQYF.